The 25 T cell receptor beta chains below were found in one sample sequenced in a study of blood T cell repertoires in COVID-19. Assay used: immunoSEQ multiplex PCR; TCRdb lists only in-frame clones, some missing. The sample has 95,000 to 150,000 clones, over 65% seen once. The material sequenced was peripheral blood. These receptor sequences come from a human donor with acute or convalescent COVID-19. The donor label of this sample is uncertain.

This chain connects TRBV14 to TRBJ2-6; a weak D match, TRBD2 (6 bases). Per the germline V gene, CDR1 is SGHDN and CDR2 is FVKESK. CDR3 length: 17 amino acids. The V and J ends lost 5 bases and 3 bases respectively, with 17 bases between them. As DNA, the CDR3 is TGTGCCAGCAGCGGGCCAGCGGGTTTCTTTGGGGCCAACGTCCTGACTTTC. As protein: CASSGPAGFFGANVLTF.

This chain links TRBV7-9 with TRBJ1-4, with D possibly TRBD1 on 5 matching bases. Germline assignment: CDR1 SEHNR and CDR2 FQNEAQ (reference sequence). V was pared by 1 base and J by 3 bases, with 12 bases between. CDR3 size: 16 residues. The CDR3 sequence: CASSLGAGGPNEKLFF. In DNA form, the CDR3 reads TGTGCCAGCAGCTTAGGCGCGGGGGGACCTAATGAAAAACTGTTTTTT.

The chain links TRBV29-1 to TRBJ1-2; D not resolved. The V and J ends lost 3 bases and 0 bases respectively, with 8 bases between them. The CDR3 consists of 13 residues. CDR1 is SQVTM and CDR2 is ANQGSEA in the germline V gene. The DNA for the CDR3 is TGCAGCGTTGATGAGGGCTCTAACTATGGCTACACCTTC. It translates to CSVDEGSNYGYTF. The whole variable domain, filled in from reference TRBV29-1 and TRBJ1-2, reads SAVISQKPSRDICQRGTSLTIQCQVDSQVTMMFWYRQQPGQSLTLIATANQGSEATYESGFVIDKFPISRPNLTFSTLTVSNMSPEDSSIYLCSVDEGSNYGYTFGSGTRLTVV.

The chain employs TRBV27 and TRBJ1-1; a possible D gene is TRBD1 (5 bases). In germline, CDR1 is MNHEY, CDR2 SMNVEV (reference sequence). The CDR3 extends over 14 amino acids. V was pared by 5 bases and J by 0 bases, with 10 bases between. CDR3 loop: CASSVWGMNTEAFF. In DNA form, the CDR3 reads TGTGCCAGCAGTGTTTGGGGCATGAACACTGAAGCTTTCTTT.

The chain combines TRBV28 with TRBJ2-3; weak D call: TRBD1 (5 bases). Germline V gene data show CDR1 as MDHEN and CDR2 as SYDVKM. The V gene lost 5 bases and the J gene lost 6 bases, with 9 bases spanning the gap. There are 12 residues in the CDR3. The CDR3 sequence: CASSPRGDTQYF. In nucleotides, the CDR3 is TGTGCCAGCAGTCCTAGGGGTGATACGCAGTATTTT.

The CDR3 sequence: CASSYSRGPRTGSGNTIYF. The CDR3 DNA reads TGTGCCAGCAGTTATTCCAGGGGGCCTAGGACAGGCTCTGGAAACACCATATATTTT. The rearrangement links TRBV6-9 to TRBJ1-3; the match to TRBD1 covers 8 bases. The CDR3 extends over 19 amino acids. Germline CDR1 is MNHGY and CDR2 is SVAAGI. V was pared by 0 bases and J by 0 bases, with 10 bases of the junction left unmatched.

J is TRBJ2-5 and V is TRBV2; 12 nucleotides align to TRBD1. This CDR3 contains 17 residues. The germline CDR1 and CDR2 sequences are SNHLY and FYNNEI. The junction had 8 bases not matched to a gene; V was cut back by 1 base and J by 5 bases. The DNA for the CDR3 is TGTGCCAGCAGTGAAGGAGGCGAGGGACAGGGGGCTGAGACCCAGTACTTC. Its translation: CASSEGGEGQGAETQYF.

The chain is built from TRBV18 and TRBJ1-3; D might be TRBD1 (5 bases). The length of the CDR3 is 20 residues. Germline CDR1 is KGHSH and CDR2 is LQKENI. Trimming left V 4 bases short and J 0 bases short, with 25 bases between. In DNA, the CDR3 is TGTGCCAGCTCACTGCCGCCCGTTGACAGCTCAGGTAGCTCTGGAAACACCATATATTTT. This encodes CASSLPPVDSSGSSGNTIYF.

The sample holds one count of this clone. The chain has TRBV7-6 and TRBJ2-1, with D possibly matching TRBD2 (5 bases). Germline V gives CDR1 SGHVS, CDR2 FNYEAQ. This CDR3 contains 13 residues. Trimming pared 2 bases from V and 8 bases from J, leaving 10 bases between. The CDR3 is CASSLTPRDEQFF. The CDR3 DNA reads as TGTGCCAGCAGCTTAACCCCGAGGGATGAGCAGTTCTTC.

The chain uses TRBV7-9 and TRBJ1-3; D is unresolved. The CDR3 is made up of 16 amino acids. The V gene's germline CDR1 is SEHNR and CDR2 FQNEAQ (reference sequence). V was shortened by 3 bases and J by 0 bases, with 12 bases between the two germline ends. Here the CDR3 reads CASSLELTYSGNTIYF. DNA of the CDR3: TGTGCCAGCAGCTTGGAATTGACATACTCTGGAAACACCATATATTTT.

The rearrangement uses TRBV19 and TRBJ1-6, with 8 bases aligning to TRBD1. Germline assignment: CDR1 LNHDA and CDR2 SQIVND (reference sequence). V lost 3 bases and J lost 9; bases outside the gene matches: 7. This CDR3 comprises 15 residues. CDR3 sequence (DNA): TGTGCCAGTAGTATGACGACAGGGGTTGGTTCACCCCTCCACTTT. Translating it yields CASSMTTGVGSPLHF.

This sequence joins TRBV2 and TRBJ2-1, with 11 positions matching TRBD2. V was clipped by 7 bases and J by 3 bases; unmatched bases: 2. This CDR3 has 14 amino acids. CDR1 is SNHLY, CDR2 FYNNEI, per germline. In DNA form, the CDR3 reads TGTGCCAGCAAGGGACTAGCGGTCTACAATGAGCAGTTCTTC. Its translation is CASKGLAVYNEQFF.

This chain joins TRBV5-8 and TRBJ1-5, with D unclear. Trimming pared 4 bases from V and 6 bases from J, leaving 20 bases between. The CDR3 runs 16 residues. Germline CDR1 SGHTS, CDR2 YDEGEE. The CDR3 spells CASSPGLVWTSQPQHF. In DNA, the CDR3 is TGTGCCAGCAGCCCGGGGTTGGTCTGGACGTCTCAGCCCCAGCATTTT.

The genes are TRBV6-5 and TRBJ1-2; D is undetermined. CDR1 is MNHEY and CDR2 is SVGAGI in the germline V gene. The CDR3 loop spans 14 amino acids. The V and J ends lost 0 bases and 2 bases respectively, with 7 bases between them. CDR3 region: CASSYSNRNYGYTF. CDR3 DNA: TGTGCCAGCAGTTACTCGAACAGAAACTATGGCTACACCTTC.

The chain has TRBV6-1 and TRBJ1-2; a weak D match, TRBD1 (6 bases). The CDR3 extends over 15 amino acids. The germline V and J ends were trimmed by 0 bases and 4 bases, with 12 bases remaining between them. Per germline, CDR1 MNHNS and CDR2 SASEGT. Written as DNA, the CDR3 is TGTGCCAGCAGTGAAGCGGCTAGACAGGTCTATGGCTACACCTTC. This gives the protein CASSEAARQVYGYTF.

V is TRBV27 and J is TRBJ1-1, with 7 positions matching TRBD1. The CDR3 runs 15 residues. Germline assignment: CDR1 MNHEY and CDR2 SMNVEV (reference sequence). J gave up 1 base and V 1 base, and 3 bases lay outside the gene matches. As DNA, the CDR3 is TGTGCCAGCAGTTTATACCAGGGGGGGAACACTGAAGCTTTCTTT. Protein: CASSLYQGGNTEAFF.

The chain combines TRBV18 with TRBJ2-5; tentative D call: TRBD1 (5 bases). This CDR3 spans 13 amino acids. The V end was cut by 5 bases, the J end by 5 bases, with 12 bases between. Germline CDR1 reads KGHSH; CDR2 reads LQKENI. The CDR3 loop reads CASSTGVGETQYF. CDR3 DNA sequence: TGTGCCAGCTCAACAGGTGTCGGGGAGACCCAGTACTTC.

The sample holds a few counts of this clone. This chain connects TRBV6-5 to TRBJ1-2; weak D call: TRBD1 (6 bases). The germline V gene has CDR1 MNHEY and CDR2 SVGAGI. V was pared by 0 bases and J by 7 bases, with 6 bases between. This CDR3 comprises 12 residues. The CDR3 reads CASSYSGGGYTF. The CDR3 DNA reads TGTGCCAGCAGTTACTCAGGGGGTGGCTACACCTTC.

For the CDR3, the DNA is TGTGCCAGCAGCTCGGGACTAGCGGGGGGGGATACGCAGTATTTT. Translated, it gives CASSSGLAGGDTQYF. This sequence joins TRBV11-2 and TRBJ2-3; the match to TRBD2 covers 16 bases. Germline V gene lookup returns CDR1 SGHAT and CDR2 FQNNGV. V shed 4 bases and J 6 bases; nucleotides not matched to a gene: 1. CDR3 length: 15 amino acids.

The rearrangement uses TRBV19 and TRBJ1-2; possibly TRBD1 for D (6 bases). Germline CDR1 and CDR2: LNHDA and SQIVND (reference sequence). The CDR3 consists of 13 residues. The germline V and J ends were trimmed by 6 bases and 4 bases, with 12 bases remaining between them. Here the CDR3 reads CASRPGTSYGYTF. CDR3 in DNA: TGTGCCAGTAGACCCGGGACAAGCTATGGCTACACCTTC.

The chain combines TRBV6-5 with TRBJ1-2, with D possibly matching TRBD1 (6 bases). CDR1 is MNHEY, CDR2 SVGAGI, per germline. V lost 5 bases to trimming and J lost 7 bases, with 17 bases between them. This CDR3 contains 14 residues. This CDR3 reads CASSRNRDVGGYTF. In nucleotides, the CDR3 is TGTGCCAGCAGTAGGAACAGGGATGTCGGTGGCTACACCTTC.

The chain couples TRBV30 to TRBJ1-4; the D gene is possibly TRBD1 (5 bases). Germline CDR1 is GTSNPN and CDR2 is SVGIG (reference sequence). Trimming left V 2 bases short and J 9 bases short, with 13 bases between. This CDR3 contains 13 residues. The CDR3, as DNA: TGTGCCTGGAGTTTCAACCGGGGGAAAAAACTGTTTTTT. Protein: CAWSFNRGKKLFF.

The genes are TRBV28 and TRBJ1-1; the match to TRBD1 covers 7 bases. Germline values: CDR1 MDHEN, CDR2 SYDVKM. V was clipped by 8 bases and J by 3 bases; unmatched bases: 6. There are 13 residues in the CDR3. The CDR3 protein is CASRGDSYTEAFF. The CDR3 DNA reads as TGTGCCAGCCGAGGGGACAGTTACACTGAAGCTTTCTTT. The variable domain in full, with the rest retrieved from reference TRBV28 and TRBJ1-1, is DVKVTQSSRYLVKRTGEKVFLECVQDMDHENMFWYRQDPGLGLRLIYFSYDVKMKEKGDIPEGYSVSREKKERFSLILESASTNQTSMYLCASRGDSYTEAFFGQGTRLTVV.

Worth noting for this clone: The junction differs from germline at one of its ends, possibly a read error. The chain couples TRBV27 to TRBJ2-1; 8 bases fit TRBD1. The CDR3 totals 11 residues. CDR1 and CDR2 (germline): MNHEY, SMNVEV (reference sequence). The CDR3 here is CASSTGQGFIF. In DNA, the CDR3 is TGTGCCAGCAGTACAGGACAGGGTTTCATCTTC.

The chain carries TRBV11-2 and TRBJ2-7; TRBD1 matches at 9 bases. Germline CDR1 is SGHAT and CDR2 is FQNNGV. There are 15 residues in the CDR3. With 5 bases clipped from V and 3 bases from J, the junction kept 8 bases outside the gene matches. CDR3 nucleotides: TGTGCCAGCAGCCGGAACCGACAGGGGGTCTACGAGCAGTACGTC. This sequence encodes CASSRNRQGVYEQYV.